These T cell receptor beta chains were read from a single sample in a study of graft-versus-host responses after intestinal transplantation. These receptors have no known antigen. Some clones are missing from TCRdb's copy, which holds only in-frame ones; the method was immunoSEQ multiplex PCR. The sample has around 77,000 clones, about 94% seen once; the top ten hold less than 0.55%. The sequencing here drew on unstimulated CD8+ T cells sorted from spleen or lymph node cells, taken before intestinal transplant. These receptors all come from a human donor who received an intestinal transplant. Both conserved end residues are part of each CDR3. A D gene is named only where the DNA matches it firmly. Size tells how often a clone was seen (once, few, many) or the class of an expanded clone, and some rows leave it out.

>TRBJ1-6|TRBV4-2|TRBD1|NA
CASSHILGWDRVTNSPLHF
TGTGCCAGCAGCCACATCCTTGGATGGGACAGGGTTACTAATTCACCCCTCCACTTT
>TRBJ2-7|TRBV28|TRBD2|NA
CASSLGSGRSPYEQYF
TGTGCCAGCAGTTTAGGGAGCGGGAGGTCCCCCTACGAGCAGTACTTC
>TRBJ2-7|TRBV5-6|NA|NA
CASSPGGYEQYF
TGTGCCAGCAGCCCAGGGGGGTACGAGCAGTACTTC
>TRBJ2-7|TRBV30|NA|NA
CAWNRGADEQYF
TGTGCCTGGAATCGGGGGGCGGACGAGCAGTACTTC
>TRBJ1-1|TRBV7-2|NA|once
CASSLLTTLMNTEAFF
TGTGCCAGCAGCTTATTAACTACACTCATGAACACTGAAGCTTTCTTT
>TRBJ2-1|TRBV27|NA|NA
CASSPITWGEGPPRMYNEQFF
TGTGCCAGCAGTCCCATTACTTGGGGCGAGGGGCCACCCAGAATGTACAATGAGCAGTTCTTC
>TRBJ2-1|TRBV28|NA|NA
CASSLLDGTRYNEQFF
TGTGCCAGCAGTTTATTGGACGGGACCCGCTACAATGAGCAGTTCTTC
>TRBJ2-1|TRBV27|NA|NA
CASSSGNEQFF
TGTGCCAGCAGTTCCGGCAATGAGCAGTTCTTC
>TRBJ2-7|TRBV7-9|TRBD1|NA
CASSLVVGTGLYEQYF
TGTGCCAGCAGCTTAGTAGTTGGGACAGGGCTCTACGAGCAGTACTTC
>TRBJ2-3|TRBV28|TRBD1|NA
CASSLQGETDTQYF
TGTGCCAGCAGTTTACAGGGGGAAACAGATACGCAGTATTTT
>TRBJ2-5|TRBV7-7|TRBD2|NA
CASSPSSGGETQYF
TGTGCCAGCAGCCCTTCTTCGGGAGGCGAGACCCAGTACTTC
>TRBJ2-3|TRBV4-1|TRBD2|NA
CASSQARAGFSTDTQYF
TGCGCCAGCAGCCAGGCACGAGCGGGGTTTAGCACAGATACGCAGTATTTT
>TRBJ2-1|TRBV7-9|TRBD2|NA
CASSLRLAGWYNEQFF
TGTGCCAGCAGCTTACGGCTAGCGGGGTGGTACAATGAGCAGTTCTTC
>TRBJ1-6|TRBV28|NA|NA
CASNEGPRDSPLHF
TGTGCCAGTAACGAGGGGCCTCGGGATTCACCCCTCCACTTT
>TRBJ1-1|TRBV6-1|NA|NA
CASSESVGGPTEAFF
TGTGCCAGCAGTGAATCAGTAGGAGGACCCACTGAAGCTTTCTTT
>TRBJ1-2|TRBV2|NA|NA
CASSEVETQTPNYGYTF
TGTGCCAGCAGTGAAGTGGAGACCCAAACCCCAAACTATGGCTACACCTTC
>TRBJ2-7|TRBV7-9|TRBD2|NA
CASDVSGSYEQYF
TGTGCCAGCGATGTTAGCGGGAGTTACGAGCAGTACTTC
>TRBJ2-7|TRBV4-1|TRBD1|once
CASSLGPGTGYEQYF
TGCGCCAGCAGCCTCGGACCCGGGACAGGCTACGAGCAGTACTTC
>TRBJ2-7|TRBV9|NA|NA
CASSSYGRDEQYF
TGTGCCAGCAGCAGCTACGGCAGGGACGAGCAGTACTTC
>TRBJ2-2|TRBV7-6|TRBD2|NA
CASSYLVAGQNTGELFF
TGTGCCAGCAGCTACCTAGTAGCGGGACAGAACACCGGGGAGCTGTTTTTT
>TRBJ2-2|TRBV28|NA|NA
CASSFHTGELFF
TGTGCCAGCAGTTTTCACACCGGGGAGCTGTTTTTT
>TRBJ2-2|TRBV29-1|NA|NA
CSVEEALGQGGTGELFF
TGCAGCGTTGAAGAGGCCCTCGGACAGGGAGGGACCGGGGAGCTGTTTTTT
>TRBJ1-1|TRBV12-1|NA|NA
CASSFPDRVVVLAFF
TGTGCCAGCAGCTTTCCCGACAGGGTCGTGGTTTTAGCTTTCTTT
>TRBJ2-7|TRBV5-1|NA|NA
CASSYGPALGEQYF
TGCGCCAGCAGCTACGGCCCGGCTTTGGGCGAGCAGTACTTC
>TRBJ2-7|TRBV4-2|NA|NA
CASSQESDGSYEQYF
TGTGCCAGCAGCCAAGAAAGTGACGGATCCTACGAGCAGTACTTC
>TRBJ2-1|TRBV18|TRBD2|NA
CASSQTSGRVNEQFF
TGTGCCAGCTCACAGACTAGCGGGAGGGTCAATGAGCAGTTCTTC
>TRBJ2-1|TRBV5-8|NA|NA
CASSDWYNEQFF
TGTGCCAGCAGCGACTGGTACAATGAGCAGTTCTTC
>TRBJ2-7|TRBV5-1|TRBD1|NA
CASSSGQGFHEQYF
TGCGCCAGCAGCTCAGGACAGGGGTTCCACGAGCAGTACTTC
>TRBJ1-4|TRBV28|NA|once
CASSPLPIRNEKLFF
TGTGCCAGCAGTCCCCTCCCCATCCGGAATGAAAAACTGTTTTTT
>TRBJ2-7|TRBV6-6|TRBD1|NA
CATSGTGGYEQYF
TGTGCCACCTCGGGGACAGGGGGCTACGAGCAGTACTTC
>TRBJ2-7|TRBV10-1|NA|NA
CASSERAGPVDEQYF
TGCGCCAGCAGTGAGAGGGCGGGACCCGTCGACGAGCAGTACTTC
>TRBJ2-1|TRBV19|TRBD2|NA
CASSLRLAIEQFF
TGTGCCAGTAGTCTTAGACTAGCGATTGAGCAGTTCTTC
>TRBJ1-1|TRBV12-5|NA|NA
CASAPGSNTEAFF
TGTGCTAGTGCCCCTGGATCCAACACTGAAGCTTTCTTT
>TRBJ2-3|TRBV7-2|TRBD2|NA
CASSFLAGGPRADTQYF
TGTGCCAGCAGCTTCCTAGCGGGAGGGCCGAGAGCAGATACGCAGTATTTT
>TRBJ2-7|TRBV4-1|NA|NA
CASSQMTDYEQYF
TGCGCCAGCAGCCAAATGACAGACTACGAGCAGTACTTC
>TRBJ2-3|TRBV4-1|NA|NA
CASSQGELTDTQYF
TGCGCCAGCAGCCAAGGTGAACTCACAGATACGCAGTATTTT
>TRBJ1-1|TRBV6-6|TRBD1|NA
CASSEDRGNTEAFF
TGTGCCAGCAGTGAGGACAGGGGGAACACTGAAGCTTTCTTT
>TRBJ2-1|TRBV2|NA|NA
CASSFFRGVEQFF
TGTGCCAGCAGCTTCTTCAGAGGGGTAGAGCAGTTCTTC
>TRBJ2-1|TRBV27|NA|once
CASSPDSGAYNEQFF
TGTGCCAGTTCCCCAGATAGCGGAGCCTACAATGAGCAGTTCTTC
>TRBJ2-5|TRBV29-1|NA|NA
CSVDIRGQETQYF
TGCAGCGTTGATATTCGGGGTCAAGAGACCCAGTACTTC